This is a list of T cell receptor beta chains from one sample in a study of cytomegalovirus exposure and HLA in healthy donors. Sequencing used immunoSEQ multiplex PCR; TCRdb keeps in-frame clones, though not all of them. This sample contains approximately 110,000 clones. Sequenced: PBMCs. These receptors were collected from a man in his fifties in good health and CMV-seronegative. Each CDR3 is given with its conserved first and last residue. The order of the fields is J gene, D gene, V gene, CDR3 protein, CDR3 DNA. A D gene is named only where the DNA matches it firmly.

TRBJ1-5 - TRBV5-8 CASSLSTGYLGQPRHF TGTGCCAGCAGCTTGAGCACAGGGTATTTAGGTCAGCCCCGGCATTTT
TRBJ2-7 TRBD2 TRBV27 CASSLIAGGHEQYF TGTGCCAGCAGTTTAATAGCGGGAGGCCACGAGCAGTACTTC
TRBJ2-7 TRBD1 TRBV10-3 CAVTSGTEDEQYF TGTGCCGTCACCTCCGGGACAGAAGACGAGCAGTACTTC
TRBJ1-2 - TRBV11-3 CASSLEGSYGYTF TGTGCCAGCAGCTTAGAGGGCAGCTATGGCTACACCTTC
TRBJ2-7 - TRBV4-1 CASSREGGTAYEQYF TGCGCCAGCAGCCGCGAAGGCGGTACGGCCTACGAGCAGTACTTC
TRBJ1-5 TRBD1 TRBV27 CATSDRDSNQPQHF TGTGCCACTTCAGACAGGGATAGCAATCAGCCCCAGCATTTT
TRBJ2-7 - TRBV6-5 CASSRDSGYEQYF TGTGCCAGCAGTCGGGACTCTGGCTACGAGCAGTACTTC
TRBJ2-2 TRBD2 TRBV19 CASSTQTSGTYTNTGELFF TGTGCCAGTAGTACCCAGACTAGCGGCACCTATACTAACACCGGGGAGCTGTTTTTT
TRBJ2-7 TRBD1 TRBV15 CATSRGKGQGNDEQYF TGTGCCACCAGCAGAGGAAAGGGACAGGGGAACGACGAGCAGTACTTC
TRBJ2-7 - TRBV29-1 CSVESGGREQYF TGCAGCGTTGAGTCGGGGGGCAGGGAGCAGTACTTC
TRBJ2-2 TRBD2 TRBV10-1 CASSAGTSGTGELFF TGCGCCAGCAGTGCCGGGACTAGCGGAACCGGGGAGCTGTTTTTT
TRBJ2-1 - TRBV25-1 CASSEYGGLGQFF TGTGCCAGCAGTGAATATGGAGGTTTGGGGCAGTTCTTC
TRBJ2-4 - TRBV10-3 CAISESSVSKNIQYF TGTGCCATCAGTGAGTCATCGGTTAGCAAAAACATTCAGTACTTC
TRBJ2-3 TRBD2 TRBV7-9 CASTGGGSTDTQYF TGTGCCAGCACTGGGGGGGGGAGCACAGATACGCAGTATTTT
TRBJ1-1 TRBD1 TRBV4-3 CASSQDQGVTTEAFF TGCGCCAGCAGCCAAGATCAGGGGGTGACCACTGAAGCTTTCTTT
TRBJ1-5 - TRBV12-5 CASAPLEEVNQPQHF TGTGCTAGTGCCCCCCTCGAGGAGGTGAATCAGCCCCAGCATTTT
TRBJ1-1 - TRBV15 CATSRDGLLNTEAFF TGTGCCACCAGCAGAGATGGGCTGTTGAACACTGAAGCTTTCTTT
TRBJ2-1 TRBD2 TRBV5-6 CASRSGTSGRDEQFF TGTGCCAGCAGATCCGGGACTAGCGGGAGGGATGAGCAGTTCTTC
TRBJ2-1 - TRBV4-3 CASSQEPQGVHQKNEQFF TGCGCCAGCAGCCAAGAACCCCAGGGCGTCCACCAAAAAAATGAGCAGTTCTTC
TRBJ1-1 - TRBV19 CASSPTGGGTEAFF TGTGCCAGTAGTCCAACCGGGGGGGGCACTGAAGCTTTCTTT
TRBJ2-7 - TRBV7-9 CASSLGGGEQYF TGTGCCAGCAGCTTAGGAGGCGGCGAGCAGTACTTC
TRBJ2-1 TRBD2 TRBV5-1 CASSLAGVAGAHNEQFF TGCGCCAGCAGCTTGGCCGGGGTGGCGGGAGCTCACAATGAGCAGTTCTTC
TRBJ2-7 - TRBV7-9 CASSPPNSSYEQYF TGTGCCAGCAGCCCCCCAAATAGCTCCTACGAGCAGTACTTC
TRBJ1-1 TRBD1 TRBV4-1 CASSRGQGAGTEAFF TGCGCCAGCAGCCGAGGACAGGGCGCGGGCACTGAAGCTTTCTTT